Listed below are T cell receptor beta chains from one sample, sequenced in a study of blood T cell repertoires in COVID-19. The data were produced by immunoSEQ multiplex PCR, yet TCRdb's version contains in-frame clones alone and is incomplete. The sample includes approximately 260,000 clones, roughly 84% of them seen just once. The sequenced sample was peripheral blood. These receptors originate from a middle-aged woman with active or convalescent COVID-19. Each CDR3 is given with its conserved first and last residue. The D gene is left open where the match is weak. Part of the rows lack a size; the others show once, few, many or a class for expanded clones.

D gene: TRBD1; clone size: NA; V gene: TRBV5-1; J gene: TRBJ1-4; CDR3 protein: CASSLDRGMRVNEKLFF; CDR3 DNA: TGCGCCAGCAGCCTCGACAGGGGAATGAGGGTTAATGAAAAACTGTTTTTT
D gene: NA; clone size: NA; V gene: TRBV19; J gene: TRBJ2-1; CDR3 protein: CASSPSSTNGEQFF; CDR3 DNA: TGTGCCAGTTCACCTTCGTCCACGAACGGTGAGCAGTTCTTC
D gene: NA; clone size: NA; V gene: TRBV7-3; J gene: TRBJ1-5; CDR3 protein: CASSSWTDSNQPQHF; CDR3 DNA: TGTGCCAGCAGCTCCTGGACAGATTCTAATCAGCCCCAGCATTTT
D gene: TRBD1; clone size: NA; V gene: TRBV10-3; J gene: TRBJ1-6; CDR3 protein: CAIRGGQGDNSPLHF; CDR3 DNA: TGTGCCATCAGGGGGGGACAGGGAGATAATTCACCCCTCCACTTT
D gene: NA; clone size: NA; V gene: TRBV2; J gene: TRBJ1-2; CDR3 protein: CARSTLDYGYTF; CDR3 DNA: TGTGCCAGGTCGACACTAGACTATGGCTACACCTTC
D gene: TRBD1; clone size: few; V gene: TRBV28; J gene: TRBJ2-7; CDR3 protein: CASSPRTGQQYF; CDR3 DNA: TGTGCCAGCAGTCCCCGGACAGGGCAGCAGTACTTC
D gene: NA; clone size: NA; V gene: TRBV2; J gene: TRBJ2-2; CDR3 protein: CASSTRWGAGELFF; CDR3 DNA: TGTGCCAGCAGCACAAGGTGGGGGGCCGGGGAGCTGTTTTTT
D gene: NA; clone size: NA; V gene: TRBV7-9; J gene: TRBJ2-7; CDR3 protein: CASSLNIYEQYF; CDR3 DNA: TGTGCCAGCAGCTTAAATATCTACGAGCAGTACTTC
D gene: TRBD1; clone size: NA; V gene: TRBV7-9; J gene: TRBJ2-5; CDR3 protein: CASSLTGTVQETQYF; CDR3 DNA: TGTGCCAGCAGCTTAACGGGGACAGTTCAAGAGACCCAGTACTTC
D gene: TRBD2; clone size: NA; V gene: TRBV5-4; J gene: TRBJ2-3; CDR3 protein: CASSSPGSGWTDTQYF; CDR3 DNA: TGTGCCAGCAGCTCGCCGGGTAGCGGGTGGACAGATACGCAGTATTTT
D gene: TRBD1; clone size: few; V gene: TRBV30; J gene: TRBJ1-5; CDR3 protein: CAWSVAATGGNQPQHF; CDR3 DNA: TGTGCCTGGAGTGTAGCAGCAACAGGGGGCAATCAGCCCCAGCATTTT
D gene: NA; clone size: NA; V gene: TRBV10-2; J gene: TRBJ1-3; CDR3 protein: CASSDRNTIYF; CDR3 DNA: TGCGCCAGCAGTGACAGGAACACCATATATTTT
D gene: NA; clone size: NA; V gene: TRBV12-3/TRBV12-4; J gene: TRBJ1-1; CDR3 protein: CASRPGGGTEAFF; CDR3 DNA: TGTGCCAGCAGGCCCGGGGGTGGAACTGAAGCTTTCTTT